The 31 T cell receptor beta chains reported below all come from one sample, sequenced in a study of CD8+CD57+ T cells in acquired aplastic anemia. The study profiled TCR beta VDJ and CDR3 using genomic DNA as template. TCRdb redid the calling of the reads with MiXCR, one entry per CDR3 protein. The table includes under 250,000 distinct CDR3 sequences, 40% to 50% detected once. Patients who underwent sequencing had shown CD8+CD57+ cell expansion by flow cytometry. The sequenced sample consisted of sorted CD4+, CD8+, or CD8+CD57+ T cells (not recorded which) from PBMCs. These receptors were obtained from a human donor with aplastic anemia.

About this clonotype itself: The junction does not match germline at one end; this may be a read error. The rearrangement joins TRBV9 to TRBJ2-2, with a weak D call TRBD1 (5 bases). CDR3 length equals 12 residues. CDR1 SGDLS and CDR2 YYNGEE come from the germline V gene. The CDR3, as DNA: TGCGCCAGCAGCGCAAAGGGGGGGGAGCTGTTTTTT. Its protein product is CASSAKGGELFF.

Only one count was recorded for this clonotype. The chain joins TRBV29-1 to TRBJ2-1; tentative D call: TRBD2 (6 bases). Germline V CDR1 and CDR2: SQVTM, ANQGSEA. The CDR3 length is 19 residues. The V end was cut by 3 bases, the J end by 0 bases, with 24 bases between. The chain's CDR3 is CSVETGDLYLPSSYNEQFF. CDR3 in DNA: TGCAGCGTTGAGACCGGGGACTTATACCTCCCTAGCTCCTACAATGAGCAGTTCTTC.

This clonotype was picked up a small number of times. The chain couples TRBV3-1 to TRBJ2-1; TRBD2 agrees at 12 bases. Germline loops: CDR1 LGHDT, CDR2 YNNKEL (reference sequence). With V trimmed by 1 base and J by 11 bases, 12 bases remained unmatched. CDR3 length equals 17 residues. The CDR3 reads CASSQVARTSGIGKQFF. For the CDR3, the DNA is TGTGCCAGCAGCCAAGTCGCCAGGACTAGCGGGATCGGGAAGCAGTTCTTC.

This clonotype was detected many times. J is TRBJ2-1 and V is TRBV9; the D call may be TRBD1 or TRBD2 (5 bases each). The CDR3 consists of 14 residues. Trimming removed 3 bases from V and 9 bases from J, with 16 bases in between. Per germline, CDR1 SGDLS and CDR2 YYNGEE. The CDR3 DNA reads as TGTGCCAGCAGCGCCGGGACGCTTTTAGGTGAGCAGTTCTTC. This codes for CASSAGTLLGEQFF.

The J gene is TRBJ2-7, the V gene TRBV5-1; tentatively, D is TRBD1 (6 bases). Germline loops: CDR1 SGHRS, CDR2 YFSETQ. The CDR3 has 15 amino acids. The germline V and J ends were trimmed by 2 bases and 4 bases, with 16 bases remaining between them. The CDR3 region has the DNA TGCGCCAGCAGCTTAGCTGGGGGCCTTGGGTACGAGCAGTACTTC. This encodes CASSLAGGLGYEQYF. Complete variable domain (other parts from reference TRBV5-1 and TRBJ2-7): KAGVTQTPRYLIKTRGQQVTLSCSPISGHRSVSWYQQTPGQGLQFLFEYFSETQRNKGNFPGRFSGRQFSNSRSEMNVSTLELGDSALYLCASSLAGGLGYEQYFGPGTRLTVT.

This clonotype has ten or more counts. The chain couples TRBV19 to TRBJ1-1; weak D call: TRBD1 (5 bases). The germline V gene encodes CDR1 LNHDA and CDR2 SQIVND (reference sequence). The germline V and J ends were trimmed by 4 bases and 4 bases, with 16 bases remaining between them. CDR3 length equals 15 residues. The CDR3 protein is CASSTSRQIPTEAFF. The CDR3 DNA reads as TGTGCCAGTAGTACCTCTAGACAGATCCCCACTGAAGCTTTCTTT.

The chain employs TRBV19 and TRBJ2-7, with 12 bases fitting TRBD1. Germline values: CDR1 LNHDA, CDR2 SQIVND (reference sequence). The V and J ends lost 7 bases and 5 bases, in that order; junction bases with no gene match: 6. CDR3 size: 14 residues. CDR3 DNA sequence: TGTGCCAGTACCGGGACAGGGGGCGGCCACGAGCAGTACTTC. Translating it yields CASTGTGGGHEQYF.

The V call is TRBV19, the J call TRBJ1-5, with TRBD1 as a possible D gene (5 bases). V was shortened by 5 bases and J by 3 bases, with 8 bases between the two germline ends. This CDR3 spans 13 amino acids. CDR1 LNHDA and CDR2 SQIVND come from the germline V gene (reference sequence). CDR3 DNA: TGTGCCAGTAGTGGGGGGTTCAATCAGCCCCAGCATTTT. Translated, it gives CASSGGFNQPQHF.

The rearrangement uses TRBV20-1 and TRBJ2-1; 8 positions agree with TRBD2. The ends lost 7 bases at V and 6 bases at J; junction bases unmatched: 5. Per the germline V gene, CDR1 is DFQATT and CDR2 is SNEGSKA (reference sequence). The CDR3 is made up of 12 amino acids. For the CDR3, the DNA is TGCAGTGGGTCCGGGGGGGCCAATGAGCAGTTCTTC. Its translation is CSGSGGANEQFF.

Of note for this clonotype: Possible read error: a much larger clone is one base away. This chain connects TRBV11-2 to TRBJ2-7, with D possibly matching TRBD2 (6 bases). CDR3 length equals 15 residues. Germline V gene lookup returns CDR1 SGHAT and CDR2 FQNNGV. Written as DNA, the CDR3 is TGTGCCAGCAGCGAATCTGGGACTGGAGGTCGTGAGCAGCACTTC. Protein sequence: CASSESGTGGREQHF.

The chain combines TRBV15 with TRBJ2-5; 11 positions match TRBD1. Germline values: CDR1 LNHNV, CDR2 YYDKDF (reference sequence). With V trimmed by 8 bases and J by 2 bases, 4 bases remained unmatched. The CDR3 totals 14 residues. CDR3 sequence reads: CATGRDRGQETQYF. The CDR3 DNA is TGTGCCACCGGACGGGACAGGGGGCAAGAGACCCAGTACTTC.

This clonotype was counted a few times. Given a much more abundant clone one base away, this may be a read error. This sequence joins TRBV9 and TRBJ2-7; 7 bases are a match to TRBD2. Germline loops: CDR1 SGDLS, CDR2 YYNGEE. The CDR3 length is 15 residues. The CDR3 sequence is CASSVGTSMSYGQYF. As DNA, the CDR3 is TGTGCCAGCAGCGTAGGGACTAGTATGTCCTACGGGCAGTACTTC. The full variable domain, completed using reference TRBV9 and TRBJ2-7, is DSGVTQTPKHLITATGQRVTLRCSPRSGDLSVYWYQQSLDQGLQFLIQYYNGEERAKGNILERFSAQQFPDLHSELNLSSLELGDSALYFCASSVGTSMSYGQYFGPGTRLTVT.

As regards this clonotype: At one end, the junction sequence differs from germline, possibly due to a read error. The V and J genes are TRBV7-7 and TRBJ2-5; D possibly corresponds to TRBD1 (6 bases). Germline CDR1 reads SSHAT; CDR2 reads FNYEAQ (reference sequence). This CDR3 spans 13 amino acids. This CDR3 reads CASSPSGAETQYF. The CDR3, as DNA: TGTGCTAGCAGCCCATCAGGGGCAGAGACCCAGTACTTC. The full variable domain, with the rest looked up from reference TRBV7-7 and TRBJ2-5, is GAGVSQSPRYKVTKRGQDVTLRCDPISSHATLYWYQQALGQGPEFLTYFNYEAQPDKSGLPSDRFSAERPEGSISTLTIQRTEQRDSAMYRCASSPSGAETQYFGPGTRLLVL.

Many counts were recorded for this clonotype. This chain connects TRBV9 to TRBJ2-1, with TRBD2 matching 8 bases. This CDR3 is built from 18 residues. The germline CDR1 and CDR2 sequences are SGDLS and YYNGEE. V lost 0 bases, J lost 4 bases, and 12 bases stayed unmatched. This chain's CDR3 is CASSVEWRSSGNYNEQFF. For the CDR3, the DNA is TGTGCCAGCAGCGTAGAATGGAGAAGTAGCGGGAATTACAATGAGCAGTTCTTC.

This clonotype occurred many times. The chain joins TRBV4-1 to TRBJ1-3; 8 nucleotides line up with TRBD1. J was trimmed by 1 base and V by 4 bases; bases with no gene match: 6. The CDR3 is 16 amino acids. Germline CDR1 reads MGHRA; CDR2 reads YSYEKL. This CDR3 is CASSPTGGESGNTIYF. The CDR3 region has the DNA TGCGCCAGCAGCCCCACAGGGGGAGAGTCTGGAAACACCATATATTTT.

The table lists this clonotype with many counts. The rearrangement joins TRBV9 to TRBJ2-5; possibly TRBD1 for D (6 bases). CDR1 and CDR2 (germline): SGDLS, YYNGEE. V was pared by 0 bases and J by 1 base, with 13 bases between. The CDR3 has 16 amino acids. Here the CDR3 DNA reads TGTGCCAGCAGCGTAGCTGAAGGCAGGGGCCAAGAGACCCAGTACTTC. Translated: CASSVAEGRGQETQYF.

The sample holds many counts of this clonotype. The gene calls are TRBV2 and TRBJ2-7, with D perhaps given as TRBD1 or TRBD2 (5 bases each). The V and J ends lost 4 bases and 4 bases respectively, with 14 bases between them. The CDR3 contains 14 residues. Germline values: CDR1 SNHLY, CDR2 FYNNEI. In DNA, the CDR3 is TGTGCCAGCAGTGCCGGTGGGGGACCTTACGAGCAGTACTTC. Translated, it gives CASSAGGGPYEQYF.

The CDR3 DNA is TGTGCCAGCAGCTTAAAGGAGGGTTCGAACTATGGCTACACCTTC. Translated: CASSLKEGSNYGYTF. The V call is TRBV7-9, the J call TRBJ1-2, with no clear D. CDR3 length: 15 residues. The germline V gene encodes CDR1 SEHNR and CDR2 FQNEAQ (reference sequence). Trimming took off 2 bases at V and 2 bases at J, with 12 bases between the two ends.

The chain joins TRBV7-8 to TRBJ2-7; D gene ambiguous. This CDR3 comprises 14 residues. Germline V gene lookup returns CDR1 SGHVS and CDR2 FQNEAQ. Trimming cost V 6 bases and J 6 bases, with 18 bases left between them. The CDR3 sequence is CASSPLPPRPEQYF. CDR3 coding DNA: TGTGCCAGCAGTCCCCTCCCCCCCCGCCCCGAGCAGTACTTC.

In regard to this clonotype: This may be a read error, as it is one base from a much larger clone. The chain couples TRBV2 to TRBJ2-1; a possible D gene is TRBD1 (6 bases). CDR3 size: 16 residues. Trimming took 7 bases from V and 1 from J, leaving 17 bases between them. The germline gives CDR1 SNHLY, CDR2 FYNNEI. CDR3 residues: CASKGMGAGSYNEQFF. CDR3 sequence (DNA): TGTGCCAGCAAGGGGATGGGGGCGGGTTCCTACAATGAGCAGTTCTTC.

This chain uses TRBV9 with TRBJ1-5, with D maybe TRBD1 (6 bases). The CDR3 has 14 amino acids. Germline CDR1 and CDR2: SGDLS and YYNGEE. Written as DNA, the CDR3 is TGTGCAACCGACGGGACAAATAGCAATCAGCCCCAGCATTTT. This codes for CATDGTNSNQPQHF.

With respect to this clonotype: Possible read error: a much larger clone is one base away. This chain uses TRBV9 with TRBJ1-2, with D uncertain. With 5 bases removed from V and 7 bases from J, the gap between germline ends came to 18 bases. This CDR3 comprises 14 residues. Germline values: CDR1 SGDLS, CDR2 YYNGEE. In DNA, the CDR3 is TGTGCCAGCAGTGACCGGGCGGCGACCTGTGGCTACACCTTC. Protein: CASSDRAATCGYTF. Based on the CDR3 plus reference TRBV9 and TRBJ1-2, the full variable domain is DSGVTQTPKHLITATGQRVTLRCSPRSGDLSVYWYQQSLDQGLQFLIQYYNGEERAKGNILERFSAQQFPDLHSELNLSSLELGDSALYFCASSDRAATCGYTFGSGTRLTVV.

V and J are TRBV10-3 and TRBJ2-3; D remains unclear. This CDR3 has 11 residues. Germline CDR1 ENHRY, CDR2 SYGVKD. Trimming took 2 bases from V and 6 from J, leaving 3 bases between them. CDR3 residues: CAISEGDTQYF. CDR3 DNA: TGTGCCATCAGTGAGGGGGATACGCAGTATTTT.

This clonotype was observed at least ten times. This rearrangement joins TRBV6-4 to TRBJ2-2; D is possibly TRBD1 (6 bases). V was cut by 4 bases and J by 5 bases, with 11 bases left in between. From germline, CDR1 is MRHNA and CDR2 SNTAGT. The CDR3 totals 14 residues. The CDR3 DNA sequence: TGTGCCAGCAGTGCGGACAGTCAGACCGGGGAGCTGTTTTTT. It specifies CASSADSQTGELFF.

V gene TRBV7-3 combines with J gene TRBJ1-1; the match to TRBD1 covers 7 bases. In germline, CDR1 is SGHTA, CDR2 FQGTGA. Germline trimming cut 5 bases from V and 8 bases from J; bases unmatched to any gene: 8. The CDR3 contains 13 residues. The CDR3 DNA follows: TGTGCCAGCAGCCACGGGGGGGGACAGGAAGCTTTCTTT. Translating gives CASSHGGGQEAFF.

The V call is TRBV19, the J call TRBJ2-6; no firm D call. The CDR3 runs 16 residues. From germline, CDR1 is LNHDA and CDR2 SQIVND (reference sequence). The ends were cut back, 3 bases at V and 0 bases at J, with 9 bases in the middle. The CDR3 sequence: CASSIETSSGANVLTF. CDR3 bases: TGTGCCAGTAGTATTGAGACATCCTCTGGGGCCAACGTCCTGACTTTC.

This clonotype was counted many times. The chain combines TRBV9 with TRBJ2-1; perhaps TRBD2 as D (6 bases). The CDR3 runs 16 residues. V was cut by 2 bases and J by 5 bases, with 17 bases left in between. Germline loops: CDR1 SGDLS, CDR2 YYNGEE. In nucleotides, the CDR3 is TGTGCCAGCAGCGTTTATAGCGGTAAAAGAGACAATGAGCAGTTCTTC. It is translated as CASSVYSGKRDNEQFF.

On this clonotype: A much larger clone lies a single base off, so this may be a read error. CDR3 sequence (DNA): TGTGCCAGCACCAAGAACACCGGGGAGCTGTTTTTT. Translation gives CASTKNTGELFF. This rearrangement joins TRBV6-5 to TRBJ2-2; D ambiguous. Trimming cost V 7 bases and J 1 base, with 4 bases left between them. Germline CDR1 reads MNHEY; CDR2 reads SVGAGI. This CDR3 comprises 12 residues.

This clonotype was seen only a few times. J is TRBJ2-1 and V is TRBV4-3; possibly TRBD1 or TRBD2 for D (5 bases each). Germline V CDR1 and CDR2: LGHNA, YSLEER. V shed 0 bases and J shed 4 bases, with 10 bases lying between them. This CDR3 has 15 amino acids. CDR3 coding DNA: TGCGCCAGCAGCCAAGATATGGGACCTTACAATGAGCAGTTCTTC. As protein: CASSQDMGPYNEQFF.

This clonotype was recorded many times. This chain joins TRBV7-8 and TRBJ2-1; tentative D call: TRBD2 (6 bases). This CDR3 comprises 15 residues. Per the germline V gene, CDR1 is SGHVS and CDR2 is FQNEAQ. The V end lost 0 bases, the J end lost 10 bases, and 16 bases lay between the germline ends. The CDR3 coding sequence is TGTGCCAGCAGCTTAGCTAGCGGAAAAGGTGGGGAGCAGTTCTTC. It is translated as CASSLASGKGGEQFF.

J is TRBJ2-3 and V is TRBV6-1; no firm D call. CDR1 is MNHNS and CDR2 is SASEGT in the germline V gene. Trimming left V 6 bases short and J 7 bases short, with 11 bases between. The CDR3 consists of 12 residues. This CDR3 reads CASSEPGNTQYF. CDR3 nucleotide sequence: TGTGCCAGCAGCGAACCTGGAAATACGCAGTATTTT.